These 28 T cell receptor beta chains originate from one sample sequenced in a study of T cell changes during pregnancy in multiple sclerosis. TCRdb's table, derived via immunoSEQ multiplex PCR, lists solely in-frame clones and lacks some. This sample has about 60,000 clones, with approximately 93% found just once. Here the sequenced sample was CD8+ T cells from peripheral blood mononuclear cells, taken in the second trimester of pregnancy. The origin of the receptors is a female donor with multiple sclerosis, enrolled in a pregnancy study.

The chain combines TRBV9 with TRBJ2-1, with 8 bases aligning to TRBD2. V was clipped by 2 bases and J by 6 bases; unmatched bases: 10. CDR1 and CDR2 (germline): SGDLS, YYNGEE. The CDR3 is 16 residues long. CDR3 nucleotide sequence: TGTGCCAGCAGCGTCACTCAACGGGGGGGTAGCAATGAGCAGTTCTTC. This sequence encodes CASSVTQRGGSNEQFF.

This clone was seen just once. The rearrangement links TRBV5-1 to TRBJ2-7; 8 nucleotides match TRBD1. The CDR3 sequence is 15 residues long. Trimming at V came to 4 bases and at J to 0 bases, leaving 6 bases not matched to a gene. Germline V gene lookup returns CDR1 SGHRS and CDR2 YFSETQ. In nucleotides, the CDR3 is TGCGCCAGCAGCCAGGGACAGGTGAGCTCCTACGAGCAGTACTTC. Protein sequence: CASSQGQVSSYEQYF.

This clone was detected only a few times. The V and J genes are TRBV19 and TRBJ1-1; D unresolved. The germline gives CDR1 LNHDA, CDR2 SQIVND (reference sequence). The CDR3 runs 14 residues. Trimming took off 5 bases at V and 9 bases at J, with 19 bases between the two ends. The CDR3: CASSERNGFPKAFF. The CDR3 bases are TGTGCCAGTAGTGAGAGAAACGGGTTTCCGAAAGCTTTCTTT.

This chain joins TRBV27 and TRBJ1-2; TRBD1 matches at 9 bases. Germline V gene lookup returns CDR1 MNHEY and CDR2 SMNVEV (reference sequence). With V trimmed by 2 bases and J by 6 bases, 10 bases remained unmatched. The CDR3 has 16 amino acids. The CDR3 protein is CASSLTRTGVSDGYTF. The CDR3 DNA reads TGTGCCAGCAGTTTAACCAGGACAGGGGTGAGCGATGGCTACACCTTC.

In the case of this clone: This specimen includes other DNA sequences encoding the same CDR3. The V call is TRBV27, the J call TRBJ2-7; D not certain. This CDR3 is 13 amino acids long. Germline V CDR1 and CDR2: MNHEY, SMNVEV (reference sequence). V lost 5 bases and J 3 bases, leaving 11 bases between the germline ends. CDR3 coding DNA: TGTGCCAGCAGTCTAGGATCGCACTACGAGCAGTACTTC. It codes for CASSLGSHYEQYF.

The chain is built from TRBV6-1 and TRBJ1-3, with D unresolved. V was trimmed by 0 bases and J by 1 base, leaving 7 bases between them. This CDR3 is built from 15 residues. CDR1 and CDR2 (germline): MNHNS, SASEGT. The DNA of the CDR3 is TGTGCCAGCAGTGAAGCGACTGCTTCTGGAAACACCATATATTTT. It is translated as CASSEATASGNTIYF.

This rearrangement joins TRBV7-9 to TRBJ2-1; 12 positions match TRBD2. Germline trimming cut 4 bases from V and 8 bases from J; bases unmatched to any gene: 3. Per germline, CDR1 SEHNR and CDR2 FQNEAQ (reference sequence). The CDR3 runs 14 residues. The CDR3 DNA follows: TGTGCCAGCAGCTCCCTAGCGGGAGGGGATGAGCAGTTCTTC. It is translated as CASSSLAGGDEQFF.

V usage is TRBV6-5 and J usage is TRBJ2-1; possible D gene TRBD2, 7 bases. This CDR3 has 13 residues. V was clipped by 4 bases and J by 6 bases, with 10 bases between them. The V gene's germline CDR1 is MNHEY and CDR2 SVGAGI. DNA of the CDR3: TGTGCCAGCAGTTCGGGGGGCAGCAATGAGCAGTTCTTC. Protein: CASSSGGSNEQFF.

Concerning this clone: Its ends do not fully match the called genes, so a read error is possible. The V call is TRBV27, the J call TRBJ1-1; 9 nucleotides align to TRBD1. The CDR3 contains 17 residues. CDR1 MNHEY and CDR2 SMNVEV come from the germline V gene (reference sequence). CDR3 loop: CANSLSISGQGSTEAFF. For the CDR3, the DNA is TGTGCCAACAGTTTATCGATCTCGGGACAGGGAAGCACTGAAGCTTTCTTT.

The chain is built from TRBV14 and TRBJ2-3; D possibly corresponds to TRBD1 (5 bases). Trimming removed 1 base from V and 4 bases from J, with 9 bases in between. Germline V gene sequence: CDR1 SGHDN, CDR2 FVKESK. The CDR3 is 14 residues long. CDR3 in DNA: TGTGCCAGCAGCCAAGTTGCAGGGTCAGATACGCAGTATTTT. Translating it yields CASSQVAGSDTQYF.

The rearrangement links TRBV7-9 to TRBJ2-2; 7 nucleotides match TRBD2. The germline gives CDR1 SEHNR, CDR2 FQNEAQ (reference sequence). V shed 7 bases and J 5 bases; nucleotides not matched to a gene: 13. The CDR3 contains 16 residues. CDR3 sequence (DNA): TGTGCCAGCACCGCTTGGCGGGAGACGGCAACCGGGGAGCTGTTTTTT. Amino acids: CASTAWRETATGELFF.

The chain uses TRBV9 and TRBJ2-4; possible D gene TRBD1, 5 bases. This CDR3 has 17 residues. V was cut by 4 bases and J by 1 base, with 18 bases left in between. From germline, CDR1 is SGDLS and CDR2 YYNGEE. CDR3 bases: TGTGCCAGCAGCCACACCGTAGGGGTGGGGGCCAAAAACATTCAGTACTTC. Amino acid sequence: CASSHTVGVGAKNIQYF.

This chain links TRBV4-1 with TRBJ2-1; no reliable D call. V was shortened by 1 base and J by 2 bases, with 9 bases between the two germline ends. Germline CDR1 and CDR2: MGHRA and YSYEKL. The CDR3 runs to 15 residues. The CDR3 sequence is CASSQGSTAYNEQFF. The CDR3 DNA sequence: TGCGCCAGCAGCCAAGGAAGTACGGCCTACAATGAGCAGTTCTTC.

J is TRBJ2-1 and V is TRBV29-1; no reliable D call. Germline loops: CDR1 SQVTM, CDR2 ANQGSEA. Trimming shortened V by 3 bases and J by 2 bases, and 11 bases separated the two germline ends. The length of the CDR3 is 14 residues. As DNA, the CDR3 is TGCAGCGTTGACGAGGCAGAAACCTACAATGAGCAGTTCTTC. The encoded protein is CSVDEAETYNEQFF.

CDR3 nucleotides: TGCAGTGCTAGACTCTCAGATACGCAGTATTTT. Residues: CSARLSDTQYF. The chain combines TRBV20-1 with TRBJ2-3; D gene uncertain. The CDR3 has 11 amino acids. Per germline, CDR1 DFQATT and CDR2 SNEGSKA (reference sequence). V was pared by 2 bases and J by 4 bases, with 4 bases between.

The chain uses TRBV12-2 and TRBJ1-5; TRBD1 reflects the table's D call only, with no check against the DNA. TRBV12-2 represents a pseudogene. The CDR3 consists of 16 residues. CDR3: CASRLRGPRSNQPQHF. Here the CDR3 DNA reads TGTGCAAGTCGCTTAAGGGGGCCCAGAAGCAATCAGCCCCAGCATTTT.

This chain links TRBV6-5 with TRBJ1-2; 9 positions agree with TRBD1. The germline gives CDR1 MNHEY, CDR2 SVGAGI. The CDR3 is made up of 15 amino acids. V gave up 4 bases and J gave up 4 bases; unmatched junction bases: 7. CDR3: CASSLTGGRGYGYTF. CDR3 bases: TGTGCCAGCAGTTTAACAGGGGGCAGGGGCTATGGCTACACCTTC.

The chain combines TRBV29-1 with TRBJ1-3, with D tentatively TRBD1 (5 bases). Germline V gene sequence: CDR1 SQVTM, CDR2 ANQGSEA. V was clipped by 6 bases and J by 2 bases, with 20 bases between them. The CDR3 totals 16 residues. The CDR3 loop is CSVLGWGGAAGNTIYF. CDR3 sequence (DNA): TGCAGCGTGCTGGGATGGGGCGGCGCGGCTGGAAACACCATATATTTT.

This clone occurred once. The rearrangement uses TRBV15 and TRBJ2-5; D may be TRBD1 (6 bases). This CDR3 is built from 15 residues. Between the trimmed V and J ends, which lost 1 base and 2 bases, there was a span of 11 bases. Germline loops: CDR1 LNHNV, CDR2 YYDKDF (reference sequence). The CDR3 nucleotides read TGTGCCACCAGCAGAGGTCGGACAGCACAAGAGACCCAGTACTTC. Translation: CATSRGRTAQETQYF.

The chain has TRBV6-6 and TRBJ1-5, with TRBD1 as a possible D gene (5 bases). From germline, CDR1 is MNHNY and CDR2 SVGAGI (reference sequence). Trimming left V 2 bases short and J 5 bases short, with 16 bases between. The CDR3 is made up of 16 amino acids. The CDR3 sequence: CASSYRAAGGDQPQHF. CDR3 nucleotides: TGTGCCAGCAGTTACAGGGCGGCGGGGGGTGATCAGCCCCAGCATTTT.

The rearrangement links TRBV19 to TRBJ2-1; 15 bases line up with TRBD2. V lost 3 bases to trimming and J lost 4 bases; unmatched junction nucleotides: 1. CDR3 length equals 16 residues. The germline V gene encodes CDR1 LNHDA and CDR2 SQIVND (reference sequence). CDR3 in amino acids: CASSIGTSGRYNEQFF. The CDR3 region has the DNA TGTGCCAGTAGTATCGGGACTAGCGGGAGGTACAATGAGCAGTTCTTC.

This clone was counted once. This chain connects TRBV11-3 to TRBJ1-5; D not certain. Germline V gene lookup returns CDR1 SGHNT and CDR2 YENEEA. V lost 11 bases and J 6 bases, leaving 11 bases between the germline ends. CDR3 length equals 11 residues. The CDR3 loop reads CAATGSQPQHF. The CDR3 nucleotides are TGTGCCGCGACGGGGAGTCAGCCCCAGCATTTT.

This clone was counted once. The chain joins TRBV7-9 to TRBJ2-5; maybe TRBD1 (6 bases). The CDR3 totals 15 residues. Germline loops: CDR1 SEHNR, CDR2 FQNEAQ (reference sequence). With 5 bases removed from V and 3 bases from J, the gap between germline ends came to 16 bases. In DNA, the CDR3 is TGTGCCAGCAGCGAAAGGGGGACCGAGAAAGAGACCCAGTACTTC. Encoded protein: CASSERGTEKETQYF. Looking up the rest from reference TRBV7-9 and TRBJ2-5 gives the full variable domain: DTGVSQNPRHKITKRGQNVTFRCDPISEHNRLYWYRQTLGQGPEFLTYFQNEAQLEKSRLLSDRFSAERPKGSFSTLEIQRTEQGDSAMYLCASSERGTEKETQYFGPGTRLLVL.

The genes are TRBV7-8 and TRBJ1-5, with 8 bases matching TRBD1. The CDR3 totals 15 residues. Germline V gene lookup returns CDR1 SGHVS and CDR2 FQNEAQ. The J segment lost 2 bases and the V segment lost 5 bases, leaving 5 bases of the junction unmatched. The CDR3: CASSLAGGGNQPQHF. CDR3 DNA sequence: TGTGCCAGCAGCCTCGCAGGGGGCGGCAATCAGCCCCAGCATTTT.

V usage is TRBV7-9 and J usage is TRBJ2-1; 10 bases map to TRBD2. Looked up from germline, CDR1 is SEHNR and CDR2 is FQNEAQ (reference sequence). CDR3 length: 15 residues. V gave up 4 bases and J gave up 1 base; unmatched junction bases: 1. The CDR3 region has the DNA TGTGCCAGCAGCTCGGGACTAGCGTCCTACAATGAGCAGTTCTTC. Amino acid sequence: CASSSGLASYNEQFF.

The rearrangement uses TRBV6-1 and TRBJ1-5, with no clear D. The ends were cut back, 10 bases at V and 6 bases at J, with 22 bases in the middle. The CDR3 totals 15 residues. Germline CDR1 MNHNS, CDR2 SASEGT. The CDR3 nucleotides are TGTGCCATCCTGGCCAGCGATGACCGGGGTCAGCCCCAGCATTTT. Translating it yields CAILASDDRGQPQHF.

This clone was counted only a few times. The chain couples TRBV27 to TRBJ1-5, with D possibly being TRBD1 (5 bases). This CDR3 has 15 residues. The V gene lost 5 bases and the J gene lost 1 base, with 12 bases spanning the gap. The germline V gene has CDR1 MNHEY and CDR2 SMNVEV (reference sequence). CDR3 protein: CASSALRGSNQPQHF. The CDR3 DNA sequence: TGTGCCAGCAGTGCCCTTAGGGGAAGCAATCAGCCCCAGCATTTT.

The genes are TRBV27 and TRBJ1-1; a possible D gene is TRBD1 (5 bases). V lost 5 bases and J 9 bases, leaving 10 bases between the germline ends. The CDR3 covers 11 residues. CDR1 is MNHEY and CDR2 is SMNVEV in the germline V gene (reference sequence). DNA for the CDR3: TGTGCCAGCAGTCGGGGGTTCCAAGCTTTCTTT. This encodes CASSRGFQAFF.